This TCR beta chain was obtained from a study of cytomegalovirus exposure and HLA in healthy donors. Across the study: Earlier work reported 100 million to 130 million unique TCR beta sequences from 180 million or so T cells. Study conclusions and caveats: In vitro checks showed that a few CMV-associated chains really do target CMV antigens. As a later analysis revealed, the rate of TCR association differed by HLA locus, with DRB1 most and HLA-C fewest.

CDR1 is GTSNPN and CDR2 is SVGIG in the germline V gene (reference sequence). This CDR3 has 15 amino acids. With V trimmed by 5 bases and J by 10 bases, 15 bases remained unmatched. About this clone: Its target is unknown.

The PCR made use of 60 Vbeta and 13 Jbeta primers. The table came from immunoSEQ multiplex PCR; TCRdb's copy has only in-frame clones and leaves some out. The data hold about 210,000 clones, with 82% observed a single time. The origin of this receptor is a man in his forties or fifties in good health and CMV-seropositive. V gene TRBV30 combines with J gene TRBJ2-1; 9 bases are shared with TRBD1. Sequencing was carried out using PBMCs. The CDR3 DNA reads TGTGCCTGGGAACAGGGGGCTAGATCATATTGGGAGCAGTTCTTC. Amino acids: CAWEQGARSYWEQFF.